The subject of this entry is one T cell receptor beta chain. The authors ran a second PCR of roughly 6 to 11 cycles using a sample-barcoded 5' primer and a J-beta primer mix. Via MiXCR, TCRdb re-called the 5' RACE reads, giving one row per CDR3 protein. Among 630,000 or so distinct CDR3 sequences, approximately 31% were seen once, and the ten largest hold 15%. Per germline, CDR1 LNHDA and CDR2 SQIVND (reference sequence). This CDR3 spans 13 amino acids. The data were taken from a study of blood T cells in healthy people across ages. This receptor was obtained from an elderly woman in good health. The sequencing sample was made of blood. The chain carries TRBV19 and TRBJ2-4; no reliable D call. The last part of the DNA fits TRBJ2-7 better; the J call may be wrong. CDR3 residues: CASSIPPFYEQYF. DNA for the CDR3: TGTGCCAGTAGTATCCCCCCGTTCTACGAGCAGTACTTC.